A single sample gave rise to the 2 T cell receptor beta chains below, sequenced in a study of T cell responses to AZD1222 COVID-19 vaccine. The method was immunoSEQ multiplex PCR; TCRdb's version includes in-frame clones alone and lacks a portion of them. Here the sample spans some 130,000 clones, roughly 90% being singletons. The starting material was peripheral blood, obtained on day 0 of AZD1222 vaccination. These receptors came from an adult in good health.

The chain recombines TRBV6-5 with TRBJ1-4; D ambiguous. The germline V gene has CDR1 MNHEY and CDR2 SVGAGI. V lost 6 bases, J lost 8 bases, and 16 bases lay in between. CDR3 length equals 14 residues. The CDR3 protein is CASRGGGLGEKLFF. The CDR3 coding sequence is TGTGCCAGCAGGGGAGGAGGGCTCGGGGAAAAACTGTTTTTT.

This clone was observed a single time. In DNA, the CDR3 is TGTGCCAGTGTCACCGACAGGAATGCTGGAAACACCATATATTTT. It specifies CASVTDRNAGNTIYF. The gene calls are TRBV28 and TRBJ1-3, with TRBD1 as a possible D gene (6 bases). V lost 9 bases, J lost 2 bases, and 17 bases lay in between. Germline V gene sequence: CDR1 MDHEN, CDR2 SYDVKM. CDR3 length: 15 amino acids.